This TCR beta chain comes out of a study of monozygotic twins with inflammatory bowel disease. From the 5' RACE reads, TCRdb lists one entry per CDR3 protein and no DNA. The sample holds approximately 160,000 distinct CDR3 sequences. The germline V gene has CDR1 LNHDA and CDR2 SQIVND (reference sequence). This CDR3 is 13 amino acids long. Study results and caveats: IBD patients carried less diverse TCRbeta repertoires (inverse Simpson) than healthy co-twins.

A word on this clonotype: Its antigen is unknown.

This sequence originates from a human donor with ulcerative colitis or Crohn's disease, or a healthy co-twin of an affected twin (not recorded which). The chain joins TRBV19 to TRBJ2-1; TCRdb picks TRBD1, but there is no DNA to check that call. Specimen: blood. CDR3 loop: CASSIVQGREQFF.